The source of this TCR beta chain is a study of sequential checkpoint blockade in melanoma. The overall study: Arm A got nivolumab then ipilimumab; arm B the reverse, 1:1.

Documented treatment: randomized to nivolumab then ipilimumab (arm A) or the reverse (arm B). Here immunoSEQ multiplex PCR was the method, and the copy in TCRdb shows in-frame clones only, minus some. The sample gives about 10,000 clones, 75% of which show up once; about 12% is in the top ten. CDR1 is SGHVS, CDR2 FQNEAQ, per germline. V shed 1 base, J shed 3 bases, and the junction held 11 bases outside the gene matches. CDR3 size: 17 residues. This chain connects TRBV7-8 to TRBJ2-7; TRBD2 matches at 8 bases. This TCR was sampled from a human donor with melanoma. Sequencing was performed on CD8+ T cells sorted from blood (inferred from file names), taken from a patient given nivolumab and ipilimumab in sequence. In DNA form, the CDR3 reads TGTGCCAGCAGCTTAGGGGTCCCTTTAGCGGGAAGCTACGAGCAGTACTTC. Protein sequence: CASSLGVPLAGSYEQYF.